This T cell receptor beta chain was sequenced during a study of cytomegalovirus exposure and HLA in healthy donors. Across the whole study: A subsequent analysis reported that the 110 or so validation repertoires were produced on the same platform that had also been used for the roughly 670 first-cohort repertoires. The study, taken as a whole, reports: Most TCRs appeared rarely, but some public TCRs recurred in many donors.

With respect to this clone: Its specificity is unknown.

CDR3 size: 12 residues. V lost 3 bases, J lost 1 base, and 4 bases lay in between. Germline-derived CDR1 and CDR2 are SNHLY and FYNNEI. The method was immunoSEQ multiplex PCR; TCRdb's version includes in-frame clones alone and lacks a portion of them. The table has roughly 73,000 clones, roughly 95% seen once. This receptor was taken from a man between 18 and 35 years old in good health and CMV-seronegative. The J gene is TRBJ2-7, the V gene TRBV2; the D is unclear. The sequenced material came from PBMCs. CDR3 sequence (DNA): TGTGCCAGCAGTGACACTTCCTACGAGCAGTACTTC. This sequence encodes CASSDTSYEQYF.